This T cell receptor (beta chain) comes out of a study of T cells in Graves' hyperthyroidism and ophthalmopathy. TCR beta CDR3 regions were amplified from RNA. First-round RT-PCR of the TCR CDR3 relied on the HTBI primer set. Via MiXCR, TCRdb re-called the multiplex PCR reads, giving one row per CDR3 protein. The sample shows 650,000 to 850,000 distinct CDR3 sequences, roughly a sixth of them seen only once. This clonotype was counted once. V was clipped by 4 bases and J by 9 bases; unmatched bases: 6. This CDR3 has 14 residues. CDR1 SGHDN and CDR2 FVKESK come from the germline V gene. This chain uses TRBV14 with TRBJ1-6; TRBD1 agrees at 7 bases. Material for sequencing was blood. The sequence was obtained from a woman aged 45-59 years with Graves' hyperthyroidism that later progressed to Graves' ophthalmopathy. CDR3 nucleotides: TGTGCCAGCAGCCGACAGTGGGACAGTTCACCCCTCCACTTT. Translating gives CASSRQWDSSPLHF. The full variable domain, in which reference TRBV14 and TRBJ1-6 provide the parts outside the CDR3, is EAGVTQFPSHSVIEKGQTVTLRCDPISGHDNLYWYRRVMGKEIKFLLHFVKESKQDESGMPNNRFLAERTGGTYSTLKVQPAELEDSGVYFCASSRQWDSSPLHFGNGTRLTVT.